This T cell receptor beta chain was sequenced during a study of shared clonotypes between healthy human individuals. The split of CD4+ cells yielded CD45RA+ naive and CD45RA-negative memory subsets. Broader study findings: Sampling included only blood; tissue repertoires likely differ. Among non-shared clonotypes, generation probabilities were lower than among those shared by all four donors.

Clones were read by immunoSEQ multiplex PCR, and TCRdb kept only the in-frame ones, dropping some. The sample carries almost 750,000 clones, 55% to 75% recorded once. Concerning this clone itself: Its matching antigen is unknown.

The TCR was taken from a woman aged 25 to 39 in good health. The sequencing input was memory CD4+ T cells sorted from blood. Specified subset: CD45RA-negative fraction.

CDR3 sequence: CASSLSPLARGTGELFF. CDR3 DNA: TGTGCCAGCAGTTTATCCCCACTAGCGAGGGGCACCGGGGAGCTGTTTTTT. The rearrangement joins TRBV27 to TRBJ2-2; 7 bases map to TRBD2. The V gene end was trimmed by 0 bases and the J gene end by 4 bases; junction bases not matched to a gene: 8. The CDR3 covers 17 residues. Germline V lookup: CDR1 MNHEY, CDR2 SMNVEV (reference sequence).